This TCR beta chain was retrieved from a study of T cell repertoires in cytomegalovirus infection. Study summary: Indicated by public TCR beta signatures were CMV infection and matching HLA type. Findings and caveats of the study: Clonotypes of TCR beta that were HLA-C-restricted and CMV-specific dominated the ex vivo response.

The CDR3 extends over 14 amino acids. Germline V gives CDR1 DFQATT, CDR2 SNEGSKA (reference sequence). Trimming cost V 5 bases and J 7 bases; bases outside gene matches: 9. This clonotype has more than one count but fewer than ten. No antigen is known for it. TCRdb redid the calling of the reads with MiXCR, one entry per CDR3 protein. The profile shows a few hundred thousand distinct CDR3 sequences, 25% to 35% of them singletons. This specimen consisted of cultured PBMCs, obtained from culture after CMV antigen stimulation. The TCR was taken from a human donor in good health (CMV status not recorded). Some clones in this sample may be carry-over from other donors' samples. The gene calls are TRBV20-1 and TRBJ2-5; 11 nucleotides agree with TRBD2. The CDR3 reads CSASSGGSPRTQYF. As DNA, the CDR3 is TGCAGTGCTTCTAGCGGGGGGTCCCCTCGGACCCAGTACTTC.